Below are 24 T cell receptor beta chains sequenced from a single sample in a study of shared clonotypes between healthy human individuals. CD45RO-negative, CCR7-positively selected cells formed the naive CD8 fraction, excluding terminally differentiated effector memory CD45RA+ cells. The repertoire was sequenced with immunoSEQ multiplex PCR; TCRdb's copy has only in-frame clones and lacks some. The sample holds fewer than 1 million clones, 95% to 97% seen once. The sample was naive CD8+ T cells sorted from blood. These receptors all stem from a young man in good health.

This clone is a singleton in its sample. The chain carries TRBV12-2 and TRBJ2-7. TRBV12-2 is classified as a pseudogene. This CDR3 is built from 15 residues. This CDR3 reads CASSLRFGGAEEQYF. In DNA, the CDR3 is TGTGCAAGTTCGCTTAGATTCGGGGGCGCGGAGGAGCAGTACTTC.

V usage is TRBV27 and J usage is TRBJ2-7; TRBD2 matches at 8 bases. This CDR3 comprises 14 residues. The germline gives CDR1 MNHEY, CDR2 SMNVEV (reference sequence). With V trimmed by 3 bases and J by 6 bases, 7 bases remained unmatched. The CDR3: CASSLVAGRREQYF. DNA of the CDR3: TGTGCCAGCAGTTTGGTAGCGGGACGACGCGAGCAGTACTTC.

The V call is TRBV7-6, the J call TRBJ2-3; 9 bases are shared with TRBD1. From germline, CDR1 is SGHVS and CDR2 FNYEAQ. CDR3 size: 15 residues. Losses at the gene ends were 6 bases for V and 2 bases for J; bases not matched to a gene: 6. The CDR3 nucleotides are TGTGCCAGCAGTCAACGGACAGGGGACACAGATACGCAGTATTTT. Protein product: CASSQRTGDTDTQYF.

This sequence joins TRBV11-2 and TRBJ2-1; TRBD2 matches 7 bases. V was pared by 3 bases and J by 8 bases, with 10 bases of the junction left unmatched. This CDR3 is built from 15 residues. Germline-derived CDR1 and CDR2 are SGHAT and FQNNGV. CDR3 bases: TGTGCCAGCAGCTTGGGCGGGAGACTTATCGATGAGCAGTTCTTC. Encoded protein: CASSLGGRLIDEQFF.

This chain links TRBV29-1 with TRBJ2-1; 9 bases are shared with TRBD2. Trimming removed 1 base from V and 4 bases from J; junction bases left unmatched: 8. The length of the CDR3 is 16 residues. The germline CDR1 and CDR2 sequences are SQVTM and ANQGSEA. The CDR3 region has the DNA TGCAGCGTTGAAGGTAGCGGGAGCGCCCAGTACAATGAGCAGTTCTTC. Protein product: CSVEGSGSAQYNEQFF.

The chain recombines TRBV7-2 with TRBJ1-5; D remains unclear. Trimming took 1 base from V and 1 from J, leaving 14 bases between them. CDR3 length equals 17 residues. The germline CDR1 and CDR2 sequences are SGHTA and FQGNSA. CDR3 sequence (DNA): TGTGCCAGCAGCTTAGATCCGAGAGTCTGGAGCAATCAGCCCCAGCATTTT. Amino acid sequence: CASSLDPRVWSNQPQHF.

This clone was seen more than once but under ten times. Within the sample, other DNA sequences also encode this same CDR3. The rearrangement joins TRBV7-9 to TRBJ1-1, with D uncertain. The ends were cut back, 1 base at V and 1 base at J, with 7 bases in the middle. Per the germline V gene, CDR1 is SEHNR and CDR2 is FQNEAQ (reference sequence). The CDR3 runs to 14 residues. Here the CDR3 reads CASSLVRGNTEAFF. As DNA, the CDR3 is TGTGCCAGCAGCTTAGTTCGGGGGAACACTGAAGCTTTCTTT. Looking up the rest from reference TRBV7-9 and TRBJ1-1 gives the full variable domain: DTGVSQNPRHKITKRGQNVTFRCDPISEHNRLYWYRQTLGQGPEFLTYFQNEAQLEKSRLLSDRFSAERPKGSFSTLEIQRTEQGDSAMYLCASSLVRGNTEAFFGQGTRLTVV.

The chain employs TRBV28 and TRBJ2-2; perhaps TRBD1 as D (5 bases). The CDR3 length is 16 residues. Trimming cost V 6 bases and J 4 bases, with 18 bases left between them. CDR1 and CDR2 (germline): MDHEN, SYDVKM. Here the CDR3 reads CASSLLGLTTTGELFF. In DNA form, the CDR3 reads TGTGCCAGCAGCCTCTTGGGGCTGACAACCACCGGGGAGCTGTTTTTT.

The chain links TRBV28 to TRBJ1-1, with TRBD1 matching 8 bases. Germline V gives CDR1 MDHEN, CDR2 SYDVKM. Losses at the gene ends were 5 bases for V and 4 bases for J; bases not matched to a gene: 9. The CDR3 runs to 15 residues. The CDR3 sequence is CASSTYRGMRTEAFF. DNA for the CDR3: TGTGCCAGCAGTACCTACAGGGGGATGCGCACTGAAGCTTTCTTT.

This clone was counted a single time. The V call is TRBV19, the J call TRBJ2-7; the D is unclear. Trimming took 3 bases from V and 1 from J, leaving 7 bases between them. The CDR3 runs 13 residues. CDR1 and CDR2 (germline): LNHDA, SQIVND (reference sequence). The CDR3 loop is CASSMADSYEQYF. The CDR3 nucleotides are TGTGCCAGTAGTATGGCCGATTCCTACGAGCAGTACTTC.

The chain uses TRBV27 and TRBJ2-7, with 7 bases that match TRBD2. With V trimmed by 2 bases and J by 3 bases, 4 bases remained unmatched. The germline CDR1 and CDR2 sequences are MNHEY and SMNVEV (reference sequence). There are 14 residues in the CDR3. The CDR3 DNA is TGTGCCAGCAGTTTAGCTCCTAGCGGCTACGAGCAGTACTTC. Amino acid sequence: CASSLAPSGYEQYF.

The V gene is TRBV7-9, the J gene TRBJ2-5; D not resolved. The CDR3 consists of 15 residues. The V gene lost 5 bases and the J gene lost 5 bases, with 18 bases spanning the gap. Germline lookup yields CDR1 SEHNR and CDR2 FQNEAQ (reference sequence). Here the CDR3 reads CASSAVPIYPETQYF. CDR3 nucleotides: TGTGCCAGCAGCGCCGTCCCAATTTACCCGGAGACCCAGTACTTC.

The genes are TRBV5-1 and TRBJ2-1, with 8 nucleotides matching TRBD1. In germline, CDR1 is SGHRS, CDR2 YFSETQ. This CDR3 has 15 residues. V lost 1 base, J lost 5 bases, and 5 bases stayed unmatched. CDR3 amino acids: CASSLMTGENNEQFF. As DNA, the CDR3 is TGCGCCAGCAGCTTGATGACAGGGGAGAACAATGAGCAGTTCTTC.

The J gene is TRBJ1-2, the V gene TRBV6-5; D possibly corresponds to TRBD1 (5 bases). With 0 bases removed from V and 3 bases from J, the gap between germline ends came to 8 bases. Germline assignment: CDR1 MNHEY and CDR2 SVGAGI. The CDR3 extends over 14 amino acids. The CDR3 DNA is TGTGCCAGCAGTTACTCGGGGACCCACTATGGCTACACCTTC. This sequence encodes CASSYSGTHYGYTF.

The rearrangement links TRBV9 to TRBJ2-5; D is unresolved. The V end lost 2 bases, the J end lost 1 base, and 9 bases lay between the germline ends. Germline V gives CDR1 SGDLS, CDR2 YYNGEE. The CDR3 totals 14 residues. CDR3: CASSVGSAQETQYF. In DNA, the CDR3 is TGTGCCAGCAGCGTCGGATCAGCCCAAGAGACCCAGTACTTC.

V usage is TRBV29-1 and J usage is TRBJ2-1; 8 bases agree with TRBD2. The V segment lost 7 bases and the J segment 3 bases; nucleotides outside the gene matches: 5. CDR3 length: 13 residues. Germline values: CDR1 SQVTM, CDR2 ANQGSEA. The CDR3 loop is CSAAGANYNEQFF. CDR3 nucleotides: TGCAGCGCAGCGGGAGCCAACTACAATGAGCAGTTCTTC.

The rearrangement uses TRBV6-1 and TRBJ2-2, with 8 bases identical to TRBD1. CDR1 is MNHNS, CDR2 SASEGT, per germline. The CDR3 consists of 16 residues. V lost 3 bases to trimming and J lost 2 bases; unmatched junction nucleotides: 5. CDR3 residues: CASSDPGQANTGELFF. CDR3 coding DNA: TGTGCCAGCAGTGATCCGGGACAGGCTAACACCGGGGAGCTGTTTTTT.

The chain recombines TRBV6-1 with TRBJ1-5, with D maybe TRBD1 (6 bases). From germline, CDR1 is MNHNS and CDR2 SASEGT. Trimming cost V 0 bases and J 5 bases, with 14 bases left between them. CDR3 length: 16 amino acids. CDR3 coding DNA: TGTGCCAGCAGTGAAGCAATCTCCAGGGGAGATCAGCCCCAGCATTTT. Protein product: CASSEAISRGDQPQHF.

The gene calls are TRBV11-2 and TRBJ2-7; TRBD1 matches at 10 bases. The CDR3 extends over 16 amino acids. The junction had 11 bases not matched to a gene; V was cut back by 3 bases and J by 6 bases. CDR1 is SGHAT, CDR2 FQNNGV, per germline. The CDR3 region has the DNA TGTGCCAGCAGCTTTCGATTCGGGACAGGGGATCCCGAGCAGTACTTC. This translates into CASSFRFGTGDPEQYF.

The chain has TRBV28 and TRBJ2-1, with 9 positions matching TRBD2. This CDR3 is 15 amino acids long. The germline CDR1 and CDR2 sequences are MDHEN and SYDVKM. The ends lost 2 bases at V and 5 bases at J; junction bases unmatched: 4. This CDR3 is CASSLLAGTNNEQFF. The CDR3 DNA follows: TGTGCCAGCAGTTTACTAGCGGGGACAAACAATGAGCAGTTCTTC. The variable domain in full, with the rest retrieved from reference TRBV28 and TRBJ2-1, is DVKVTQSSRYLVKRTGEKVFLECVQDMDHENMFWYRQDPGLGLRLIYFSYDVKMKEKGDIPEGYSVSREKKERFSLILESASTNQTSMYLCASSLLAGTNNEQFFGPGTRLTVL.

The rearrangement uses TRBV2 and TRBJ1-3; 9 bases match TRBD1. The junction had 7 bases not matched to a gene; V was cut back by 9 bases and J by 4 bases. Germline CDR1 SNHLY, CDR2 FYNNEI. The length of the CDR3 is 14 residues. The CDR3 region has the DNA TGTGCCAGAACCGGGACAGGGTCCGGAAACACCATATATTTT. Protein sequence: CARTGTGSGNTIYF.

CDR3 amino acids: CASSWPAGPITYEQYF. In nucleotides, the CDR3 is TGTGCCAGCAGCTGGCCAGCGGGGCCGATTACCTACGAGCAGTACTTC. The chain is built from TRBV11-2 and TRBJ2-7; 7 bases are shared with TRBD2. Germline values: CDR1 SGHAT, CDR2 FQNNGV. This CDR3 spans 16 amino acids. After removal of 4 bases from V and 2 bases from J, the junction contained 11 bases not matched to a gene.

The chain couples TRBV6-4 to TRBJ2-7, with D tentatively TRBD1 (5 bases). CDR1 MRHNA and CDR2 SNTAGT come from the germline V gene. Deletions cut 4 bases from V and 6 bases from J, with 13 bases between. This CDR3 comprises 13 residues. CDR3 nucleotides: TGTGCCAGCAGTGGAAGGCAGGGATGCGAGCAGTACTTC. Translation: CASSGRQGCEQYF.

The chain combines TRBV5-1 with TRBJ1-1; 12 nucleotides align to TRBD1. CDR1 SGHRS and CDR2 YFSETQ come from the germline V gene. V lost 4 bases and J lost 7; bases outside the gene matches: 5. The CDR3 contains 14 residues. In nucleotides, the CDR3 is TGCGCCAGCAGCCCCGGGACAGGGGGCTTTGAAGCTTTCTTT. This translates into CASSPGTGGFEAFF.